This TCR beta chain came from a study of blood T cell repertoires in COVID-19 (dated by TCRdb to about 2020). About the investigation overall: Samples covering the acute and convalescent phases of COVID-19 were provided by collaborators in the United States, Italy and Spain. The material from the prospective study consisted of cDNA or gDNA derived from T cells, B-cell-depleted T cells, or PBMCs. The repertoires were made available in a free public database intended to serve as a resource for research on the immune response to SARS-CoV-2. The samples were drawn from the first 160 participants of the ongoing ImmuneRACE study and from over 950 subjects provided by 6 global collaborators. A de-identified subject ID, COVID-19 status, age in years and sex were almost always included in the sample metadata. Where available, HLA class I and class II types were obtained from metadata supplied by the sample provider rather than from assay-based typing. Subjects who had been exposed to COVID-19, were actively infected with it, or had recovered from it provided the deeply sampled blood TCRbeta repertoires that made up the dataset.

Each collaborating institution followed its own protocols to collect whole blood in K2EDTA tubes. For TCRbeta analysis, collaborators shipped samples in one of three forms: frozen whole blood, isolated PBMCs, or DNA extracted from either of those sample types. With respect to this clone: Its antigen remains unidentified. Within one base of it there is no much larger clone, and no base qualities were kept.

Study-level results and caveats: The amount of clinical and demographic metadata varied by source and participant and was provided uncurated.

For this chain, trimming is 1 base at the V end and 4 bases at the J end, and the number of junction bases without a gene match is 8. Counted from cysteine to phenylalanine, this CDR3 has 16 amino acids. Kept here is only the CDR3 DNA, which spans 48 bases and is read in frame from base 1. The germline V gene supplies CDR1 LGHNA and CDR2 YNFKEQ. TCRbeta CDR3 regions were amplified from genomic DNA using the immunoSEQ Assay, a bias-controlled multiplex PCR. On the authors' methods: The number of nucleated cells in each sample was estimated by amplification of reference gene primers within the assay. To quantify the absolute abundance of each unique TCRbeta CDR3 rearrangement, sequence reads were collapsed and filtered. For each sample, productive Simpson clonality was calculated as the square root of Simpson's diversity index over productive rearrangements. The clones in this table, taken by TCRdb from immuneACCESS, are in-frame only. Not every clone is retained; where verified, under half of the shortfall comes from an unresolved V gene, and the cause of the rest is unknown. D and trimming were read from the DNA, whereas the V and J calls and clone size are those reported in that table. Counted in this sample were around 200,000 clones; approximately 84% of them appeared once. The ten top clones hold over 1.5% of the sample.

The sequenced sample was peripheral blood. The V gene is TRBV4-2 and the J gene is TRBJ1-1; 8 central bases correspond to TRBD1. This clonotype was obtained from a man in his forties with active or convalescent COVID-19. The DNA is as follows: TGTGCCAGCAGCCAAGTGACAGGGGATGGGAGCACTGAAGCTTTCTTT. It translates as CASSQVTGDGSTEAFF.